This section outlines one T cell receptor (beta chain) sequence together with its context. Its target is unknown. This entry comes from a study of T cell responses to AZD1222 COVID-19 vaccine. General study points: Spike-specific TCR breadth and depth went up after people got two AZD1222 doses. Mapped onto spike, vaccine-associated CD4 TCRs spanned it and were dominant at 160-218 and 743-854.

V was clipped by 3 bases and J by 5 bases, with 22 bases between them. The germline CDR1 and CDR2 sequences are SEHNR and FQNEAQ (reference sequence). The CDR3 runs to 17 residues. TCRdb keeps only in-frame clones here, not all; method: immunoSEQ multiplex PCR. The sample includes 110,000 or so clones, about nine tenths of them seen just once. This rearrangement joins TRBV7-9 to TRBJ1-2, with no clear D. The TCR comes from an adult in good health. Source: peripheral blood, taken on day 0 of AZD1222 vaccination. Here the CDR3 DNA reads TGTGCCAGCAGCTTGGCATTTTTTCAGGCAACCCAATATGGCTACACCTTC. Translating it yields CASSLAFFQATQYGYTF.